These 10 T cell receptor beta chains originate from one sample sequenced in a study of blood T cells in healthy people across ages (dated by TCRdb to the mid-2010s). The receptor library was made with 5' RACE. TCRdb records Illumina HiSeq 2500 as the sequencer. A second PCR of roughly 6 to 11 cycles was performed with a sample-barcoded 5' primer and a J-beta primer mix. The public sequencing data were trimmed at Q25 with fastp and processed into clonotypes with MiXCR by TCRdb, which kept only in-frame beta chains. Records with the same CDR3 protein are collapsed into one entry carrying the most frequent genes and DNA. Within this sample are over 500,000 distinct CDR3 sequences, with under 65% of them counted one time only. The ten largest clones take up roughly 12% of the sample. Sequenced sample: blood. These receptors were taken from a woman aged 80 or older in good health.

Comments on this clonotype: This may arise from a read error, as a much more abundant clone is one base away. The rearrangement uses TRBV7-2 and TRBJ2-5, with a tentative D call TRBD1 (6 bases). The J call is in doubt because the DNA end fits TRBJ2-1 better. Germline assignment: CDR1 SGHTA and CDR2 FQGNSA. The CDR3 has 18 residues. DNA for the CDR3: TGTGCCAGCAGCTCTGGACAGATCTCTCAATGGGGGCAAGAGACCCAGTTCTTC. This sequence encodes CASSSGQISQWGQETQFF.

Of note for this clonotype: A much larger clone lies one base from this, so it may be a read error. The V call is TRBV29-1, the J call TRBJ2-7; maybe TRBD1 (5 bases). This CDR3 comprises 13 residues. Trimming pared 5 bases from V and 5 bases from J, leaving 16 bases between. Germline V CDR1 and CDR2: SQVTM, ANQGSEA. CDR3 residues: CSVYQGLSDEQYF. The CDR3 coding sequence is TGCAGCGTTTACCAGGGTTTGTCCGACGAGCAGTACTTC.

This chain joins TRBV10-2 and TRBJ2-2; possibly TRBD1 or TRBD2 for D (5 bases each). The CDR3 has 14 amino acids. Germline CDR1 WSHSY, CDR2 SAAADI. V was shortened by 6 bases and J by 2 bases, with 10 bases between the two germline ends. The CDR3 coding sequence is TGCGCCAGCAGCGAGGGGCCTAACACCGGGGAGCTGTTTTTT. Amino acids: CASSEGPNTGELFF.

The table lists this clonotype with a few counts. The CDR3 coding sequence is TGTGCCAGCAGTTTGTTTGGTCCGACTGAAGCTTTCTTT. This encodes CASSLFGPTEAFF. The rearrangement links TRBV12-3 or TRBV12-4 to TRBJ1-1; D is uncertain. The V and J ends lost 3 bases and 5 bases respectively, with 10 bases between them. The CDR3 spans 13 residues.

This sequence joins TRBV7-9 and TRBJ2-5; 7 bases agree with TRBD1. The J call is uncertain, as TRBJ2-7 better fits the DNA end. Germline V lookup: CDR1 SEHNR, CDR2 FQNEAQ (reference sequence). This CDR3 is 12 amino acids long. The CDR3, as DNA: TGTGCCAGCGGCTCACAGGGGTACGAGCAGTACTTC. Protein product: CASGSQGYEQYF.

This clonotype was seen repeatedly, ten times or more. The chain links TRBV6-6 to TRBJ2-3; TRBD1 matches at 8 bases. V lost 2 bases and J lost 1; bases outside the gene matches: 2. The CDR3 length is 15 residues. Germline loops: CDR1 MNHNY, CDR2 SVGAGI (reference sequence). The CDR3 spells CASSYGDRRTDTQYF. The CDR3 nucleotides read TGTGCCAGCAGTTACGGGGACAGGCGCACAGATACGCAGTATTTT.

This clonotype was detected only a few times. The V gene is TRBV20-1, the J gene TRBJ2-7; 11 bases agree with TRBD2. This CDR3 is 15 amino acids long. V lost 3 bases to trimming and J lost 3 bases; unmatched junction nucleotides: 7. Germline V lookup: CDR1 DFQATT, CDR2 SNEGSKA (reference sequence). This CDR3 is CSARGELAGVYEQYF. CDR3 nucleotide sequence: TGCAGTGCTAGGGGCGAACTAGCGGGAGTCTACGAGCAGTACTTC.

The V gene is TRBV6-6, the J gene TRBJ2-5; the D gene is possibly TRBD1 (5 bases). V gave up 2 bases and J gave up 5 bases, with 21 bases separating them. Germline V gene sequence: CDR1 MNHNY, CDR2 SVGAGI (reference sequence). The CDR3 is made up of 17 amino acids. The CDR3 DNA follows: TGTGCCAGCAGTTACCTCGAACCCGCCTTGTCAGGGGAGACCCAGTACTTC. Its protein is CASSYLEPALSGETQYF.

This chain links TRBV5-1 with TRBJ1-5; 9 nucleotides align to TRBD1. With V trimmed by 0 bases and J by 5 bases, 3 bases remained unmatched. Germline assignment: CDR1 SGHRS and CDR2 YFSETQ. The CDR3 loop spans 15 amino acids. CDR3 protein: CASSLEGQGHQPQHF. DNA of the CDR3: TGCGCCAGCAGCTTGGAGGGACAGGGACATCAGCCCCAGCATTTT. Complete variable domain (other parts from reference TRBV5-1 and TRBJ1-5): KAGVTQTPRYLIKTRGQQVTLSCSPISGHRSVSWYQQTPGQGLQFLFEYFSETQRNKGNFPGRFSGRQFSNSRSEMNVSTLELGDSALYLCASSLEGQGHQPQHFGDGTRLSIL.

The chain is built from TRBV9 and TRBJ1-3; no reliable D call. Germline V gives CDR1 SGDLS, CDR2 YYNGEE. Trimming cost V 3 bases and J 2 bases, with 9 bases left between them. The CDR3 is 14 residues long. The CDR3 reads CASSEAMTGNTIYF. CDR3 DNA sequence: TGTGCCAGCAGCGAGGCAATGACTGGAAACACCATATATTTT.